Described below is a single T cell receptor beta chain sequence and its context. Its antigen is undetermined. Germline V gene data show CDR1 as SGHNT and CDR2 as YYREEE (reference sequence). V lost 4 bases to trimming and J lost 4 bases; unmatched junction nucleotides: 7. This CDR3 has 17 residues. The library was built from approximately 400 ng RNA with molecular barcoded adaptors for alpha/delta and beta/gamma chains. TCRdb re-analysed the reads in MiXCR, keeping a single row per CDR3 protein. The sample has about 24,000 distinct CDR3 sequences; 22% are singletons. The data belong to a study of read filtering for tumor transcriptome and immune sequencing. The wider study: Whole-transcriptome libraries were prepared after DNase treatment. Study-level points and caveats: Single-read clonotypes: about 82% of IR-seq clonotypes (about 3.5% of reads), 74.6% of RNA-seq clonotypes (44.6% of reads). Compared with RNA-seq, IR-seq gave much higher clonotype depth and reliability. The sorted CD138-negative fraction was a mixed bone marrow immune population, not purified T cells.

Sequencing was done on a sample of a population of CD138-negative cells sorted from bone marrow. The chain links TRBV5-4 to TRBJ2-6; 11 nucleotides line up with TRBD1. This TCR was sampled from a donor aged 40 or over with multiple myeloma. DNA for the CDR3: TGTGCCAGCAGCCCCGGGACAGGGGGTACCGGGGCCAACGTCCTGACTTTC. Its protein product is CASSPGTGGTGANVLTF.